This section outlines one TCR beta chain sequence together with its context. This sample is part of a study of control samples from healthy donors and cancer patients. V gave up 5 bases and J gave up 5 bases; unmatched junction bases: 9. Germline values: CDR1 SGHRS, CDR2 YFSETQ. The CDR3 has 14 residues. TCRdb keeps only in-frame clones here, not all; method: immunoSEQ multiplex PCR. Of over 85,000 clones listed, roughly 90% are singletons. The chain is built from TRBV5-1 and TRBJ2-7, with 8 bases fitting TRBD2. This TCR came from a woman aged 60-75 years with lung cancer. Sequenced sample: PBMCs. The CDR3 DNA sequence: TGCGCCAGCAGACCAACAGCGGGGGTTGACGAGCAGTACTTC. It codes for CASRPTAGVDEQYF.